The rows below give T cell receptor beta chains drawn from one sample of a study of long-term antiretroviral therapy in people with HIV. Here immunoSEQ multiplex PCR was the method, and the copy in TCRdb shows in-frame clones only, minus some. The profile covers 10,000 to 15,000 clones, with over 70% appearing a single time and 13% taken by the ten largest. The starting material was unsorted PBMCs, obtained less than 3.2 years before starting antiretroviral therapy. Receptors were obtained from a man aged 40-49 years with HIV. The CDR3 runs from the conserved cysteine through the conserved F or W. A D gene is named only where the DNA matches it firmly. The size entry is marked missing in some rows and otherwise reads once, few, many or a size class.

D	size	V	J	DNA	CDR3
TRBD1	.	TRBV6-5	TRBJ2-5	TGTGCCAGCAGTTACCTCGGGACAGTGGAGACCCAGTACTTC	CASSYLGTVETQYF
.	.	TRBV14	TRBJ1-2	TGTGCCAGCAGCCAAGGTTGGACTTGGGGCTACACCTTC	CASSQGWTWGYTF
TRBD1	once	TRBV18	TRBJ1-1	TGTGCCAGCTCATCCCGGGACAGGGGCTGGTGGTTGTTCTTT	CASSSRDRGWWLFF
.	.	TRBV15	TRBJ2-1	TGTGCCACCAGCAGTTCCATGGGATCCTACAATGAGCAGTTCTTC	CATSSSMGSYNEQFF
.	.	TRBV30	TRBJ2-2	TGTGCCTGGGGGGGAAACACCGGGGAGCTGTTTTTT	CAWGGNTGELFF
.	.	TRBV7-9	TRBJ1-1	TGTGCCAGCTTCCTTCTCCCCAGTACTGAAGCTTTCTTT	CASFLLPSTEAFF
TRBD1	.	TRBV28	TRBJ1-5	TGTGCCAGCAGTATCTACCCCGACAGGGGCAATCAGCCCCAGCATTTT	CASSIYPDRGNQPQHF
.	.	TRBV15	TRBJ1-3	TGTGCCACCAGCGGAAGGGGAGGCGAAAACACCATATATTTT	CATSGRGGENTIYF
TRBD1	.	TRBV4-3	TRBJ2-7	TGCGCCAGCAGCCAAGGGGACAGGGCCTACGAGCAGTACTTC	CASSQGDRAYEQYF
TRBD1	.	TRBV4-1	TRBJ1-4	TGCGCCAGCAGCCTAGGACAGGGGGAAAAACTGTTTTTT	CASSLGQGEKLFF
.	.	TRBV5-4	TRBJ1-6	TGTGCCAGCAGCTTGGTTGGTGGGAATTCACCCCTCCACTTT	CASSLVGGNSPLHF
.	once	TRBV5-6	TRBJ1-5	TGTGCCAGCAGCTTGAGTACCGGCAATCAGCCCCAGCATTTT	CASSLSTGNQPQHF
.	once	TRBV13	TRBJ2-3	TGTGCCAGCAGCTCGAACAGACCCCCACAGGGTACGCAGTATTTT	CASSSNRPPQGTQYF
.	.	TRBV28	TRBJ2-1	TGTGCCAGCAGTCAGGGGATTAGCTCCTACAATGAGCAGTTCTTC	CASSQGISSYNEQFF
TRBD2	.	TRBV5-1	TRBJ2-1	TGCGCCAGCAGCTTGGATGCGGGAGGGCCTCAAAATGAGCAGTTCTTC	CASSLDAGGPQNEQFF
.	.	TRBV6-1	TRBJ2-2	TGTGCCAGCAGTGAAGTAGAAACCGGGGAGCTGTTTTTT	CASSEVETGELFF
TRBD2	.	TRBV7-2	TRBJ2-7	TGTGCCAGCACAATTAGGACTAGCGGACCCTACGAGCAGTACTTC	CASTIRTSGPYEQYF
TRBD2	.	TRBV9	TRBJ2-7	TGTGCCAGCGGGACGGGACTAGCGGACCACTACGAGCAGTACTTC	CASGTGLADHYEQYF
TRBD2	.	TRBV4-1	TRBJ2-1	TGCGCCAGCAGCCATGAGGGACTAGCGGGAGGGAACGAGCAGTTCTTC	CASSHEGLAGGNEQFF
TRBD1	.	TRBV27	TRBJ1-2	TGTGCCAGCAGTGGCGGGACAGGGAACTATGGCTACACCTTC	CASSGGTGNYGYTF
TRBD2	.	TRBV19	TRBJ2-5	TGTGCCAGTAGTACACTAGCGGTACAAGAGACCCAGTACTTC	CASSTLAVQETQYF
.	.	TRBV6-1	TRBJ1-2	TGTGCCAGCAGCCAAAGGGGGGACTATGGCTACACCTTC	CASSQRGDYGYTF
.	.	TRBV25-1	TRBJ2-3	TGTGCCAGCAGGGGGTGGACAGATACGCAGTATTTT	CASRGWTDTQYF
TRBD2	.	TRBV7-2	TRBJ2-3	TGTGCCAGCAGCCCCGGACTAGCGGGAGGACTAGGTGCGCAGTATTTT	CASSPGLAGGLGAQYF
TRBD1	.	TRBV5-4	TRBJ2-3	TGTGCCAGCAGTGCCCCGGGACAGGGGGCGACAGATACGCAGTATTTT	CASSAPGQGATDTQYF
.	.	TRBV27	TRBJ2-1	TGTGCCAGCAGTTTTCCTAGAGGGCTTTACAATGAGCAGTTCTTC	CASSFPRGLYNEQFF
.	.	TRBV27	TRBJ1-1	TGTGCCAGCAGTTCCACGACAGGAGGAAGTGACACTGAAGCTTTCTTT	CASSSTTGGSDTEAFF
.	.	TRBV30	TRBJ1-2	TGTGCCTGGAATAGGGACGGTGGCTACACCTTC	CAWNRDGGYTF
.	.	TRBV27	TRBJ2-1	TGTGCCAGCAGTTCTGGGCGGGCCTACAATGAGCAGTTCTTC	CASSSGRAYNEQFF
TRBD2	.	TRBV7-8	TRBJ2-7	TGTGCCAGCAGCTTAGTAGCGGGATTGTACTTC	CASSLVAGLYF
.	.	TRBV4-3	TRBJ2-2	TGCGCCAGCAGCCAAGACCGGATGCAGAACACCGGGGAGCTGTTTTTT	CASSQDRMQNTGELFF
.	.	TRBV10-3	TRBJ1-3	TGTGCCATCAGTGAGTCGACCCGGTCTGGAAACACCATATATTTT	CAISESTRSGNTIYF
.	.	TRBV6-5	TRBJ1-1	TGTGCCAGCAGTCCAGGGGACATGAACACTGAAGCTTTCTTT	CASSPGDMNTEAFF
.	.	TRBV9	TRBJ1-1	TGTGCCAGCAGCGTAGGAATAGGGGGCACTGAAGCTTTCTTT	CASSVGIGGTEAFF
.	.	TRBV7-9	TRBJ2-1	TGTGCCAGCAGCTTAAGAGGGGATGAGCAGTTCTTC	CASSLRGDEQFF
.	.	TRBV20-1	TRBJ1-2	TGCAGTGCTCTTACAGGTGGTGGCTACACCTTC	CSALTGGGYTF
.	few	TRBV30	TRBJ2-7	TGTGCCCTGGGGGGAGTCTACGAGCAGTACTTC	CALGGVYEQYF
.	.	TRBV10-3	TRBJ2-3	TGTGCCATCAAAAAGAACGGCCTGTCCACAGATACGCAGTATTTT	CAIKKNGLSTDTQYF
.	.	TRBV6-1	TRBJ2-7	TGTGCCAGCAGTGAAAGCGGGCCTTCCTACGAGCAGTACTTC	CASSESGPSYEQYF
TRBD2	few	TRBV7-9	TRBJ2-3	TGTGCCAGCAGCAAGCGGGAGGGCCCGGGAGATACGCAGTATTTT	CASSKREGPGDTQYF
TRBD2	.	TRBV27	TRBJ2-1	TGTGCCAGCAGTTTATTAGCGGGAGGCAATGAGCAGTTCTTC	CASSLLAGGNEQFF
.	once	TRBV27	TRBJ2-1	TGTGCCAGCAGAACCGGGAACTCCTACAATGAGCAGTTCTTC	CASRTGNSYNEQFF